These 11 T cell receptor beta chains originate from one sample sequenced in a study of Graves' ophthalmopathy and Graves' hyperthyroidism. RNA transcripts served as template for amplifying TCR beta CDR3 sequences. First-round RT-PCR used HTBI primers; second-round multiplex PCR followed. TCRdb re-derived calls from the multiplex PCR reads in MiXCR, one entry per CDR3 protein. The table includes about 550,000 distinct CDR3 sequences, 35% to 40% detected once. The sample comprised peripheral blood or thyroid tissue (not recorded which). Source of these receptors: an adult man with Graves' hyperthyroidism.

The chain combines TRBV7-9 with TRBJ2-7, with 7 bases that match TRBD2. V was clipped by 5 bases and J by 6 bases; unmatched bases: 13. Germline V gives CDR1 SEHNR, CDR2 FQNEAQ (reference sequence). The CDR3 sequence is 15 residues long. The CDR3 reads CASSVGGGGFREQYF. In DNA form, the CDR3 reads TGTGCCAGCAGCGTAGGTGGGGGGGGATTTCGCGAGCAGTACTTC.

In this sample, this clonotype turned up many times. The CDR3 region has the DNA TGTGCCAGCAGCTTAGGGTCTCGCGTCGTGGGATTCTGGGGGACCCAGTACTTC. Its protein product is CASSLGSRVVGFWGTQYF. The chain uses TRBV7-2 and TRBJ2-5; D is undetermined. Looked up from germline, CDR1 is SGHTA and CDR2 is FQGNSA. The CDR3 is 18 residues long. Trimming removed 1 base from V and 7 bases from J, with 25 bases in between. Complete variable domain (other parts from reference TRBV7-2 and TRBJ2-5): GAGVSQSPSNKVTEKGKDVELRCDPISGHTALYWYRQSLGQGLEFLIYFQGNSAPDKSGLPSDRFSAERTGGSVSTLTIQRTQQEDSAVYLCASSLGSRVVGFWGTQYFGPGTRLLVL.

There are many counts of this clonotype. This sequence joins TRBV7-3 and TRBJ2-5; no firm D call. The CDR3 consists of 13 residues. Germline V gene sequence: CDR1 SGHTA, CDR2 FQGTGA. Trimming took off 2 bases at V and 4 bases at J, with 8 bases between the two ends. CDR3 in DNA: TGTGCCAGCAGCTTATTAATTGGAGAGACCCAGTACTTC. It encodes CASSLLIGETQYF.

This clonotype has a handful of counts. The gene calls are TRBV12-3 or TRBV12-4 and TRBJ1-5; D is unclear. V lost 7 bases to trimming and J lost 7 bases, with 11 bases between them. CDR3 size: 12 residues. The CDR3 reads CASMQVGQPQHF. The CDR3 DNA follows: TGTGCCAGCATGCAGGTAGGGCAGCCCCAGCATTTT.

Many counts were recorded for this clonotype. This rearrangement joins TRBV12-3 or TRBV12-4 to TRBJ1-2, with D tentatively TRBD1 (6 bases). The CDR3 consists of 15 residues. V was shortened by 1 base and J by 3 bases, with 12 bases between the two germline ends. The CDR3, as DNA: TGTGCCAGCAGTTTAGTTGCGGGGGCTCACTATGGCTACACCTTC. Its translation is CASSLVAGAHYGYTF.

The chain couples TRBV20-1 to TRBJ2-7, with 9 nucleotides matching TRBD1. There are 14 residues in the CDR3. Trimming at V came to 2 bases and at J to 3 bases, leaving 5 bases not matched to a gene. CDR1 and CDR2 (germline): DFQATT, SNEGSKA (reference sequence). The CDR3 sequence is CSARSTDRGYEQYF. CDR3 DNA sequence: TGCAGTGCTAGAAGTACGGACAGGGGCTACGAGCAGTACTTC.

The chain is built from TRBV7-9 and TRBJ2-7; the match to TRBD1 covers 9 bases. This CDR3 spans 16 amino acids. Germline V CDR1 and CDR2: SEHNR, FQNEAQ (reference sequence). V was pared by 3 bases and J by 4 bases, with 10 bases of the junction left unmatched. The CDR3 reads CASSFRDSGTGYEQYF. The CDR3 nucleotides are TGTGCCAGCAGCTTCCGGGACAGCGGGACAGGGTACGAGCAGTACTTC.

This clonotype occurred a few times. The chain's CDR3 is CASSMDGDYNSPLHF. CDR3 nucleotide sequence: TGTGCCAGTAGTATGGACGGTGACTATAATTCACCCCTCCACTTT. The V and J genes are TRBV19 and TRBJ1-6, with D unclear. The CDR3 covers 15 residues. With 3 bases removed from V and 3 bases from J, the gap between germline ends came to 9 bases. Per germline, CDR1 LNHDA and CDR2 SQIVND (reference sequence).

Details on this clonotype: At one end the junction does not follow the germline gene, possibly because of a read error. The rearrangement links TRBV7-9 to TRBJ2-7, with 10 bases lining up with TRBD1. This CDR3 is built from 16 residues. Germline values: CDR1 SEHNR, CDR2 FQNEAQ (reference sequence). The CDR3 coding sequence is TGTGCCGGCAGCTTGGCGTGGGACAGGGGATCCTACGAGCAGTACTTC. It translates to CAGSLAWDRGSYEQYF.

This clonotype was seen repeatedly, ten times or more. The chain combines TRBV2 with TRBJ1-6, with a tentative D call TRBD1 (6 bases). Between the trimmed V and J ends, which lost 7 bases and 13 bases, there was a span of 11 bases. Germline V gives CDR1 SNHLY, CDR2 FYNNEI. The CDR3 has 11 amino acids. CDR3 DNA sequence: TGTGCCAGCATCCTTACAGGGCCCCTCCACTTT. Residues: CASILTGPLHF.

J is TRBJ2-7 and V is TRBV19; 8 bases line up with TRBD2. This CDR3 spans 14 amino acids. The J segment lost 7 bases and the V segment lost 6 bases, leaving 11 bases of the junction unmatched. Germline V gene lookup returns CDR1 LNHDA and CDR2 SQIVND (reference sequence). Here the CDR3 reads CASRGGASGREQYF. The CDR3 DNA is TGTGCCAGTAGGGGGGGTGCTAGCGGGCGTGAGCAGTACTTC.